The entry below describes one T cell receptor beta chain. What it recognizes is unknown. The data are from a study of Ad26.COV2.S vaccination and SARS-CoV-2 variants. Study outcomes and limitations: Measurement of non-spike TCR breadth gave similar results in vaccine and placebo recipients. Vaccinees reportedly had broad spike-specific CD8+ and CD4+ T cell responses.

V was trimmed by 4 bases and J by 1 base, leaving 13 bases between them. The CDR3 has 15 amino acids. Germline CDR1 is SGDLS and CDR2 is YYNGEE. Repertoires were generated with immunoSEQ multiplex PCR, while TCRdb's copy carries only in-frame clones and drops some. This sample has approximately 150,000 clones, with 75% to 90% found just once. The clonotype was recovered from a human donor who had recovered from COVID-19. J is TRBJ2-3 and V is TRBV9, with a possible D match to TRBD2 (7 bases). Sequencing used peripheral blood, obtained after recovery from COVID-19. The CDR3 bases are TGTGCCAGCAGCCTAGGGGGGGCCGGCACAGATACGCAGTATTTT. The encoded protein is CASSLGGAGTDTQYF. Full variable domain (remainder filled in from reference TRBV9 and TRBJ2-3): DSGVTQTPKHLITATGQRVTLRCSPRSGDLSVYWYQQSLDQGLQFLIQYYNGEERAKGNILERFSAQQFPDLHSELNLSSLELGDSALYFCASSLGGAGTDTQYFGPGTRLTVL.